The T cell receptor (beta chain) under discussion was sequenced for a study of blood T cell repertoires in COVID-19. For the study at large: Italy, Spain and the United States were the sources of the convalescent and acute COVID-19 samples. Sources were T cells, B-cell-depleted T cells, or PBMCs; the material itself was cDNA or gDNA.

The assay was immunoSEQ multiplex PCR, and TCRdb's table has in-frame clones only and misses some. The sample records 75,000 to 100,000 clones, about 81% being singletons. The germline V and J ends were trimmed by 1 base and 0 bases, with 9 bases remaining between them. This CDR3 comprises 15 residues. CDR1 and CDR2 from the germline V gene are MDHEN and SYDVKM. The sample consisted of peripheral blood. This sequence joins TRBV28 and TRBJ1-1; D is undetermined. The receptor was derived from a man aged 65 to 85 with acute or convalescent COVID-19. CDR3 DNA sequence: TGTGCCAGCAGTTTATTGGGCCGGATGAACACTGAAGCTTTCTTT. Protein sequence: CASSLLGRMNTEAFF.